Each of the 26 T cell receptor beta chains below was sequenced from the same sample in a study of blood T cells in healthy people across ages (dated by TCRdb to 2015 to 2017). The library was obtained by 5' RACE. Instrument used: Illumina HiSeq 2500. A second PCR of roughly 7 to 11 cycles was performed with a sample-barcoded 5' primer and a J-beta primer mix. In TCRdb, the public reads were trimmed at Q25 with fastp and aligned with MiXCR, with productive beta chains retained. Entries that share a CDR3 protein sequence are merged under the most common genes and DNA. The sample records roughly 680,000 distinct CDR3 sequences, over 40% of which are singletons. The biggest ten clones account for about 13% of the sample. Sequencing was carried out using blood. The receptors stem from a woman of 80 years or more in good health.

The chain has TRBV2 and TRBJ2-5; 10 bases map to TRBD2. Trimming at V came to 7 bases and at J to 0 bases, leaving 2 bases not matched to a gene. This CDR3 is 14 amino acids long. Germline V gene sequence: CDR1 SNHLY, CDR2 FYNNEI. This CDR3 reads CASMGLAYQETQYF. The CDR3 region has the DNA TGTGCCAGCATGGGACTAGCGTACCAAGAGACCCAGTACTTC.

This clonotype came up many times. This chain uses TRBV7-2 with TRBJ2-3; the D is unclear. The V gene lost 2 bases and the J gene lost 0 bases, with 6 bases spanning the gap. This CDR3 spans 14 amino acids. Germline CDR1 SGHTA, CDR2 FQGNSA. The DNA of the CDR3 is TGTGCCAGCAGCTTACAGCAGAGCACAGATACGCAGTATTTT. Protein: CASSLQQSTDTQYF.

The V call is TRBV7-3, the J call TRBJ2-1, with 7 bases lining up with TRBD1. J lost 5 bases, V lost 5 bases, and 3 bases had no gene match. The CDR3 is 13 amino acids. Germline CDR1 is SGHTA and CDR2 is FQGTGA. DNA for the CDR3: TGTGCCAGCAGCCCAACAGGGGACAATGAGCAGTTCTTC. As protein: CASSPTGDNEQFF.

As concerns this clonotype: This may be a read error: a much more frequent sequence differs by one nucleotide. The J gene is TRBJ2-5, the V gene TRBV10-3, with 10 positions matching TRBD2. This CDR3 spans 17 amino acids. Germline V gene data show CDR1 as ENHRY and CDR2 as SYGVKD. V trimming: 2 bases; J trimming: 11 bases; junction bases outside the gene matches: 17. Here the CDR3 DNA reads TGTGCCATCAGTGAGGAGATCAGCGGGGGGGCGCGGAATGAGCAGTACTTC. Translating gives CAISEEISGGARNEQYF.

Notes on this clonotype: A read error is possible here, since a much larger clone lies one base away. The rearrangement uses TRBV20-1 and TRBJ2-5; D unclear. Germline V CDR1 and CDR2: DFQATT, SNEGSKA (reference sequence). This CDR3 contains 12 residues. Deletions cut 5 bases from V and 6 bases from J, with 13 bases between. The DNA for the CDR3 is TGCAGTGCTGGTCTACCCGAGAAGACCCAGTACTTC. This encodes CSAGLPEKTQYF.

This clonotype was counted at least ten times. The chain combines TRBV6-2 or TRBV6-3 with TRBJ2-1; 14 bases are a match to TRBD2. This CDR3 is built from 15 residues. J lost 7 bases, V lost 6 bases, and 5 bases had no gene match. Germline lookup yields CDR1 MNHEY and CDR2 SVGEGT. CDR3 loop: CASRGLAGVRNEQFF. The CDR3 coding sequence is TGTGCCAGCAGGGGACTAGCGGGAGTTCGGAATGAGCAGTTCTTC.

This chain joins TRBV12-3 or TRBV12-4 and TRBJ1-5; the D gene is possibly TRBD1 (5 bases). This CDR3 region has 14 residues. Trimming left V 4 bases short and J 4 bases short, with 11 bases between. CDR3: CASSWTEGNQPQHF. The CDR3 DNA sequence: TGTGCCAGCAGTTGGACGGAGGGGAATCAGCCCCAGCATTTT.

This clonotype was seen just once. In DNA, the CDR3 is TGTGCCAGCAGCGGGGCGAGAGGGCCTATAGATACGCAGTATTTT. Translated: CASSGARGPIDTQYF. V gene TRBV25-1 combines with J gene TRBJ2-3; tentatively, D is TRBD1 or TRBD2 (5 bases each). Between the trimmed V and J ends, which lost 6 bases and 5 bases, there was a span of 18 bases. The CDR3 length is 15 residues. CDR1 is MGHDK and CDR2 is SYGVNS in the germline V gene.

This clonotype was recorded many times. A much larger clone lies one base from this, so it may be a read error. The chain's CDR3 is CASSPRGLAGVNEQYF. The DNA of the CDR3 is TGTGCCAGCAGCCCCCGGGGACTAGCGGGAGTGAATGAGCAGTACTTC. The V and J genes are TRBV6-5 and TRBJ2-7; TRBD2 matches at 14 bases. The CDR3 has 16 amino acids. CDR1 and CDR2 from the germline V gene are MNHEY and SVGAGI. V lost 6 bases, J lost 7 bases, and 11 bases stayed unmatched.

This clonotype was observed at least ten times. The CDR3 here is CASSLPPTSGGFTDTQYF. In nucleotides, the CDR3 is TGTGCCAGCAGTTTACCGCCGACTAGCGGGGGATTCACAGATACGCAGTATTTT. The V call is TRBV12-3 or TRBV12-4, the J call TRBJ2-3; 12 bases are a match to TRBD2. The CDR3 sequence is 18 residues long. Trimming at V came to 2 bases and at J to 2 bases, leaving 8 bases not matched to a gene.

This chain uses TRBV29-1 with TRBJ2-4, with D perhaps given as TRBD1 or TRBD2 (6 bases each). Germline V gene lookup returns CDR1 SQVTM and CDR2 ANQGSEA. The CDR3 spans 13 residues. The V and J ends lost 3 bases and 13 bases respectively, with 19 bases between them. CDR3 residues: CSVETGARGLQYF. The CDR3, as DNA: TGCAGCGTTGAGACGGGGGCACGGGGCCTGCAGTACTTC. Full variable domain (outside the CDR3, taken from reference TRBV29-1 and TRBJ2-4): SAVISQKPSRDICQRGTSLTIQCQVDSQVTMMFWYRQQPGQSLTLIATANQGSEATYESGFVIDKFPISRPNLTFSTLTVSNMSPEDSSIYLCSVETGARGLQYFGAGTRLSVL.

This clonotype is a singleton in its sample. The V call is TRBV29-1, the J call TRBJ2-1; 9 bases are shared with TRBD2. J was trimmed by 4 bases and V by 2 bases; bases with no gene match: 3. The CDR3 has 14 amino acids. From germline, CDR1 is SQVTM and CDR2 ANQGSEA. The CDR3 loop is CSVERAGGYNEQFF. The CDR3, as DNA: TGCAGCGTTGAACGAGCGGGAGGATACAATGAGCAGTTCTTC.

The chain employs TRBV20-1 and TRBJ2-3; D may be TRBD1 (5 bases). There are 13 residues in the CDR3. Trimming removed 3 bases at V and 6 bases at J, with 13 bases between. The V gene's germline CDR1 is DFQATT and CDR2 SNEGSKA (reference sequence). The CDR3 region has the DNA TGCAGTGCTAGGCCCCCAGGGTCGGATACGCAGTATTTT. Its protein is CSARPPGSDTQYF.

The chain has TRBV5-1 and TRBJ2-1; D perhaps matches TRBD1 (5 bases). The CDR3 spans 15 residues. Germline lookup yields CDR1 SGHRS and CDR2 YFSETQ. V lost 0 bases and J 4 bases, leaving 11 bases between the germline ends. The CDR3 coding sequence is TGCGCCAGCAGCTTGGCGGACACGGCATACAATGAGCAGTTCTTC. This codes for CASSLADTAYNEQFF.

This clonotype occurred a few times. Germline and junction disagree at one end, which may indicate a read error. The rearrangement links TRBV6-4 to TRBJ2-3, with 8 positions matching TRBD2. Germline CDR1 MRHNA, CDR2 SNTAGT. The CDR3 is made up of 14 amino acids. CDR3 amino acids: CASRAGGDTDPQYF. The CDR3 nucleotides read TGTGCCAGCCGGGCGGGGGGAGACACAGATCCGCAGTATTTT.

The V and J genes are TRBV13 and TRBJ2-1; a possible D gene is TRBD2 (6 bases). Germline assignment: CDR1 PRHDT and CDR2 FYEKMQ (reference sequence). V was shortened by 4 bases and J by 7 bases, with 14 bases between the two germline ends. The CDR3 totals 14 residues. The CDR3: CASSSPGGINEQFF. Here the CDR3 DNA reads TGTGCCAGCAGCTCCCCCGGGGGTATTAATGAGCAGTTCTTC.

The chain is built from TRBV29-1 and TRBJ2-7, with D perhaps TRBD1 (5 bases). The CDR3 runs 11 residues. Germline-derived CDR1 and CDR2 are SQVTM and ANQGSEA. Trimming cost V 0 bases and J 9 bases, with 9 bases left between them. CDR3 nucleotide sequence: TGCAGCGTTGAAGATCAGGGCATGCAGTACTTC. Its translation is CSVEDQGMQYF.

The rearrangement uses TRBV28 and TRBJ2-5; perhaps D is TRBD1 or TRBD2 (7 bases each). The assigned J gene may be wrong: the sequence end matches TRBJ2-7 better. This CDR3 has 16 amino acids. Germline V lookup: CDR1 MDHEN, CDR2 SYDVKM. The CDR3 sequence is CASSKNRGGLEYEQYF. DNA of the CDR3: TGTGCCAGCAGCAAAAACAGGGGAGGGCTTGAGTACGAGCAGTACTTC.

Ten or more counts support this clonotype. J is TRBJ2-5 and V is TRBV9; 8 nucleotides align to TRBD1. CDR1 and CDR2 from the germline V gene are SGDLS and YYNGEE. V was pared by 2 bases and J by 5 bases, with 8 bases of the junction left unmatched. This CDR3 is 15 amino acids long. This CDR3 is CASSVMTNRGETQYF. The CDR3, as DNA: TGTGCCAGCAGCGTTATGACGAACAGGGGGGAGACCCAGTACTTC. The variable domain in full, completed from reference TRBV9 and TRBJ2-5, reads DSGVTQTPKHLITATGQRVTLRCSPRSGDLSVYWYQQSLDQGLQFLIQYYNGEERAKGNILERFSAQQFPDLHSELNLSSLELGDSALYFCASSVMTNRGETQYFGPGTRLLVL.

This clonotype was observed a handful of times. Here the CDR3 reads CASSQAGGFGQPQHF. The CDR3, as DNA: TGTGCCAGCAGCCAAGCAGGGGGGTTTGGACAGCCCCAGCATTTT. V usage is TRBV3-1 and J usage is TRBJ1-5, with TRBD1 identical over 7 bases. V shed 1 base and J 7 bases; nucleotides not matched to a gene: 7. The CDR3 loop spans 15 amino acids. Germline V gene lookup returns CDR1 LGHDT and CDR2 YNNKEL (reference sequence).

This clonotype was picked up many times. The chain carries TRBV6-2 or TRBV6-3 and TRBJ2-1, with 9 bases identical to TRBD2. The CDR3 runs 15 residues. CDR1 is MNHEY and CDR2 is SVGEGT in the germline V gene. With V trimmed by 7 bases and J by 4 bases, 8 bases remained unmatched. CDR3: CASTTLAGEYNEQFF. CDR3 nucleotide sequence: TGTGCCAGCACCACCTTAGCGGGGGAGTACAATGAGCAGTTCTTC.

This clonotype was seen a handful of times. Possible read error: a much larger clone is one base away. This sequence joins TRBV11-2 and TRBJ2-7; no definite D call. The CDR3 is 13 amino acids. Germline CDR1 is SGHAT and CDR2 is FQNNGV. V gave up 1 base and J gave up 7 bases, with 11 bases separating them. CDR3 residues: CASSLGLNNEQYF. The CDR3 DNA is TGTGCCAGCAGCTTAGGCCTCAACAATGAGCAGTACTTC.

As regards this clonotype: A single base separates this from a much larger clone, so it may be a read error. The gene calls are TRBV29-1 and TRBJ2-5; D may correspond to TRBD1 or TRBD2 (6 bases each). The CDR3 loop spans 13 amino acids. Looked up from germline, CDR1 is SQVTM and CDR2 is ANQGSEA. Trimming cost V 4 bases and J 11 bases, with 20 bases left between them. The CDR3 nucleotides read TGCAGCGTTGGCACCGGGGGCCTCGGATGGCAGTACTTC. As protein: CSVGTGGLGWQYF.

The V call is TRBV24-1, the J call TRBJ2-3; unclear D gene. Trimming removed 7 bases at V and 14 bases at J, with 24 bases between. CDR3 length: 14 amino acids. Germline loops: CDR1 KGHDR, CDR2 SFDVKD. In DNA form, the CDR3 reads TGTGCCACCAGGCTCGGGCTCGGTCCCAGATACGCGTATTTT. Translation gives CATRLGLGPRYAYF.

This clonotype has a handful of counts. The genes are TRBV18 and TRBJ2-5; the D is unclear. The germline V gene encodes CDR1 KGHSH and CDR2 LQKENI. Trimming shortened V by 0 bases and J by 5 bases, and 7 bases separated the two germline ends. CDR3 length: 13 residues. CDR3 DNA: TGTGCCAGCTCACCACCGGTTGAGGAGACCCAGTACTTC. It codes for CASSPPVEETQYF.

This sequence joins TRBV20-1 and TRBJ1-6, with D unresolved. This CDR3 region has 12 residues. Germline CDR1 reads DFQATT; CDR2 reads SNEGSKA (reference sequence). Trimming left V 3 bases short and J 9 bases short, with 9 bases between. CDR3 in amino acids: CSASVSGSPLHF. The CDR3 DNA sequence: TGCAGTGCTAGTGTTAGTGGTTCACCCCTCCACTTT.